What follows are 10 T cell receptor beta chains derived from one specimen sequenced in a study of T cell responses to AZD1222 COVID-19 vaccine. Sequencing was performed with immunoSEQ multiplex PCR; in TCRdb, only in-frame clones are kept and a portion is missing. The repertoire includes tens of thousands of clones, roughly 85% of them detected once, and about 13% sits in the top ten. The starting material was peripheral blood, obtained on day 0 of AZD1222 vaccination. All receptors come from an adult in good health.

The J gene is TRBJ1-2, the V gene TRBV28, with TRBD1 as a possible D gene (5 bases). Germline-derived CDR1 and CDR2 are MDHEN and SYDVKM. The CDR3 consists of 15 residues. The V end lost 7 bases, the J end lost 3 bases, and 18 bases lay between the germline ends. Here the CDR3 DNA reads TGTGCCAGCACCTCTGGGACCTGGGGCCACTATGGCTACACCTTC. Its protein is CASTSGTWGHYGYTF.

The chain is built from TRBV18 and TRBJ1-6; 7 bases agree with TRBD1. Germline assignment: CDR1 KGHSH and CDR2 LQKENI. V gave up 2 bases and J gave up 6 bases; unmatched junction bases: 4. This CDR3 is 15 amino acids long. CDR3 DNA sequence: TGTGCCAGCTCACCATCGACAGGGATTAATTCACCCCTCCACTTT. Its translation is CASSPSTGINSPLHF.

This chain uses TRBV7-2 with TRBJ2-5, with 9 bases identical to TRBD1. Germline CDR1 is SGHTA and CDR2 is FQGNSA. V was pared by 5 bases and J by 4 bases, with 2 bases of the junction left unmatched. This CDR3 is 13 amino acids long. As DNA, the CDR3 is TGTGCCAGCAGCAAGGACAGGGGAGAGACCCAGTACTTC. Translating gives CASSKDRGETQYF.

The V gene is TRBV6-5, the J gene TRBJ2-7; a weak D match, TRBD2 (5 bases). This CDR3 has 14 amino acids. V was pared by 5 bases and J by 6 bases, with 17 bases between. The germline gives CDR1 MNHEY, CDR2 SVGAGI. CDR3 DNA: TGTGCCAGCAGTATAGTTCGAGGGTACGGCGAGCAGTACTTC. Its protein is CASSIVRGYGEQYF.

V usage is TRBV7-8 and J usage is TRBJ1-5, with D possibly matching TRBD1 (6 bases). Germline V CDR1 and CDR2: SGHVS, FQNEAQ. The CDR3 spans 15 residues. V gave up 5 bases and J gave up 3 bases, with 14 bases separating them. The CDR3 DNA reads TGTGCCAGCAGCCTATTAGCAGGGGCCAATCAGCCCCAGCATTTT. The encoded protein is CASSLLAGANQPQHF. The full variable domain, completed using reference TRBV7-8 and TRBJ1-5, is GAGVSQSPRYKVAKRGQDVALRCDPISGHVSLFWYQQALGQGPEFLTYFQNEAQLDKSGLPSDRFFAERPEGSVSTLKIQRTQQEDSAVYLCASSLLAGANQPQHFGDGTRLSIL.

The CDR3 loop reads CASSMTGVGNTIYF. CDR3 in DNA: TGTGCCAGTAGTATGACAGGGGTTGGAAACACCATATATTTT. The chain couples TRBV19 to TRBJ1-3, with 8 bases matching TRBD1. The V segment lost 3 bases and the J segment 3 bases; nucleotides outside the gene matches: 1. The CDR3 spans 14 residues. The V gene's germline CDR1 is LNHDA and CDR2 SQIVND (reference sequence).

V usage is TRBV7-8 and J usage is TRBJ1-4; no reliable D call. This CDR3 comprises 15 residues. V lost 6 bases and J lost 7, with 18 bases in between. Germline V lookup: CDR1 SGHVS, CDR2 FQNEAQ. The CDR3 protein is CASRGEWGGGEKLFF. In nucleotides, the CDR3 is TGTGCCAGCAGAGGTGAATGGGGAGGTGGTGAAAAACTGTTTTTT.

A few counts support this clone. The chain links TRBV24-1 to TRBJ2-2; possible D gene TRBD2, 5 bases. Germline-derived CDR1 and CDR2 are KGHDR and SFDVKD. V was trimmed by 5 bases and J by 4 bases, leaving 16 bases between them. The length of the CDR3 is 16 residues. For the CDR3, the DNA is TGTGCCACCAGTGTAGTAGGACCCCGGGGCACCGGGGAGCTGTTTTTT. It specifies CATSVVGPRGTGELFF.

Concerning this clone: This same CDR3 is encoded by further DNA sequences in the sample. This chain uses TRBV12-5 with TRBJ1-4; no definite D call. The CDR3 is 11 amino acids. Trimming shortened V by 3 bases and J by 7 bases, and 3 bases separated the two germline ends. Germline-derived CDR1 and CDR2 are LGHNT and FRNRAP. CDR3 DNA: TGTGCTAGTGGTTTTGGTGAAAAACTGTTTTTT. This encodes CASGFGEKLFF.

The gene calls are TRBV6-6 and TRBJ1-2; no reliable D call. This CDR3 is 16 amino acids long. Germline assignment: CDR1 MNHNY and CDR2 SVGAGI (reference sequence). V dropped 5 bases and J dropped 0 bases, with 16 bases sitting between them. CDR3 DNA sequence: TGTGCCAGCAGTACCCCGACCGCCCTAGCTAACTATGGCTACACCTTC. It translates to CASSTPTALANYGYTF.